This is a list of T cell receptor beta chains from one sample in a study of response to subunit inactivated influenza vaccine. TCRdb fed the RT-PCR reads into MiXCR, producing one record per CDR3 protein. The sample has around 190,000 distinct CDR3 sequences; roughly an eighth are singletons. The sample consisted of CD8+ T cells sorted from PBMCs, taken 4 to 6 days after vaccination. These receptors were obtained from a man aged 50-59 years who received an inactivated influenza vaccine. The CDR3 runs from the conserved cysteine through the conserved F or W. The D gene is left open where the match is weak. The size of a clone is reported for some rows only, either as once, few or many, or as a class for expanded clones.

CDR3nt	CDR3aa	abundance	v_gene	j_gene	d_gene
TGTGCCAGCAGCGCTACCGGGACTAGCCAAGAGACCCAGTACTTC	CASSATGTSQETQYF	few	TRBV9	TRBJ2-5	TRBD2
TGTGCCACCAGCAGAGATTTGGGGCTTTACAATGAGCAGTTCTTC	CATSRDLGLYNEQFF	few	TRBV15	TRBJ2-1	-
TGTGCCAGCAGCCAGGGTTTTGCGGAAGAGACCCAGTACTTC	CASSQGFAEETQYF	few	TRBV6-2/TRBV6-3	TRBJ2-5	-
TGCAGTGCTAGAGAGCCGGGACTAGCGGGAGTTAATGAGCAGTTCTTC	CSAREPGLAGVNEQFF	-	TRBV20-1	TRBJ2-1	TRBD2
TGCGCCAGCCCGCCCCGGACAGGCCTCTCCTACGAGCAGTACTTC	CASPPRTGLSYEQYF	few	TRBV5-1	TRBJ2-7	TRBD1
TGTGCCAGCAGCCCCGGGCTCGGATTCCCGCAGTACTTC	CASSPGLGFPQYF	-	TRBV5-6	TRBJ2-7	-
TGTGCCAGCAGCTTGGGCCCAGGGGAGTACTTCAATGAGCAGTTCTTC	CASSLGPGEYFNEQFF	-	TRBV5-6	TRBJ2-1	-
TGCGCCAGCAGCCAAGATCATTCTAGCGGGGTCACAGATACGCAGTATTTT	CASSQDHSSGVTDTQYF	few	TRBV4-3	TRBJ2-3	TRBD2
TGTGCCAGCAGCCAAGATCGGCCGATAGCGGGAGGATACACAGATACGCAGTATTTT	CASSQDRPIAGGYTDTQYF	-	TRBV14	TRBJ2-3	TRBD2
TGTGCCAGCAGTTACTCCAGCGATCGGGACAGGGGAGACACCGGGGAGCTGTTTTTT	CASSYSSDRDRGDTGELFF	-	TRBV6-5	TRBJ2-2	TRBD1
TGTGCCAGCAGCCAAGATCTCCAGGGCTACACCTTC	CASSQDLQGYTF	-	TRBV4-2	TRBJ1-2	-
TGTGCCAGCAGACAGAATGAAGGGACTAGCCCGCAGTTCTTC	CASRQNEGTSPQFF	-	TRBV9	TRBJ2-1	TRBD2
TGTGCCAGCTTTTTGCGGGGGCAAGAGACCCAGTACTTC	CASFLRGQETQYF	-	TRBV7-9	TRBJ2-5	TRBD2
TGTGCCAGCAGCCAACCTTGGGTGCGGGGGAGCACAGATACGCAGTATTTT	CASSQPWVRGSTDTQYF	few	TRBV3-1	TRBJ2-3	TRBD2
TGCAGCGTGGGACTGGACTCCTACAATGAGCAGTTCTTC	CSVGLDSYNEQFF	few	TRBV29-1	TRBJ2-1	-
TGTGCCAGCAGCCCAATGGACTCCTACAATGAGCAGTTCTTC	CASSPMDSYNEQFF	-	TRBV9	TRBJ2-1	-
TGTGCCAGCAGCTCTCGACTAGCGGGAGGAACAGAGCAGTTCTTC	CASSSRLAGGTEQFF	few	TRBV7-9	TRBJ2-1	TRBD2
TGTGCCAGCAGCCCCTCTGACAGCCACCAAGAGACCCAGTACTTC	CASSPSDSHQETQYF	-	TRBV12-3/TRBV12-4	TRBJ2-5	-
TGTGCCAGCAGTTATGAGGGGGGTGATACGCAGTATTTT	CASSYEGGDTQYF	few	TRBV6-6	TRBJ2-3	-
TGTGCCAGCAGCTTAGTTGGCAGGGCCAATGGGGCCAACGTCCTGACTTTC	CASSLVGRANGANVLTF	few	TRBV7-8	TRBJ2-6	-
TGTGCCAGCAGCTTAATAAGGGTGTGGAAGGAGCAGTACTTC	CASSLIRVWKEQYF	-	TRBV11-2	TRBJ2-7	-
TGTGCCAGCAGCTTGGACAGCGATTCACCCCTCCACTTT	CASSLDSDSPLHF	many	TRBV7-9	TRBJ1-6	-
TGTGCCAGCATTCTAACCCCAAGAACGAACACCGGGGAGCTGTTTTTT	CASILTPRTNTGELFF	-	TRBV6-1	TRBJ2-2	-
TGCAGTGCTAGAGGACTAGCGGGGGCCCCCGGGGAGCTGTTTTTT	CSARGLAGAPGELFF	few	TRBV20-1	TRBJ2-2	TRBD2
TGTGCCAGCAGTTTAGCGACTAGCGCGTACACCGGGGAGCTGTTTTTT	CASSLATSAYTGELFF	-	TRBV27	TRBJ2-2	TRBD2
TGTGCCAGCAGCCAAGCCCGGGACGGGGAAAACACTGAAGCTTTCTTT	CASSQARDGENTEAFF	few	TRBV4-2	TRBJ1-1	-
TGTGCCAGCAGCTGGGGCTCGCGCGGTGAGCAGTTCTTC	CASSWGSRGEQFF	few	TRBV5-6	TRBJ2-1	-
TGTGCCAGCAAGAATTACAGACTCACAGATACGCAGTATTTT	CASKNYRLTDTQYF	-	TRBV28	TRBJ2-3	-